This TCR beta chain came from a study of blood T cells in healthy people across ages. With a J-beta primer mix and a sample-barcoded 5' primer, a second PCR ran about 7 to 12 cycles. TCRdb passed the 5' RACE reads through MiXCR, listing each CDR3 protein once. Among roughly 730,000 distinct CDR3 sequences listed, around three fifths were seen once. V shed 4 bases and J shed 0 bases, with 7 bases lying between them. The length of the CDR3 is 15 residues. CDR1 is MDHEN, CDR2 SYDVKM, per germline. The clonotype was recovered from a man aged 35 to 55 in good health. The specimen sequenced was blood. V is TRBV28 and J is TRBJ2-6, with D uncertain. The CDR3 sequence: CASSSRYSGANVLTF. DNA of the CDR3: TGTGCCAGCAGTTCCCGCTACTCTGGGGCCAACGTCCTGACTTTC. The full variable domain, with the rest looked up from reference TRBV28 and TRBJ2-6, is DVKVTQSSRYLVKRTGEKVFLECVQDMDHENMFWYRQDPGLGLRLIYFSYDVKMKEKGDIPEGYSVSREKKERFSLILESASTNQTSMYLCASSSRYSGANVLTFGAGSRLTVL.